This T cell receptor (beta chain) was captured in a study of blood T cells in healthy people across ages. Study-level points and caveats: Naive CD4+ cell counts and diversity both ran higher in long-lived than in aged donors. Age showed a roughly linear inverse relationship with TCR beta diversity per million T cells.

Next came a second PCR, run for roughly 7 to 12 cycles, which used a sample-barcoded 5' primer along with a J-beta primer mix. Every single cDNA molecule received a tag from a template-switch adaptor with 12 random nucleotides. TCRdb ran MiXCR on the 5' RACE reads and lists one entry per CDR3 protein. Found here are approximately 800,000 distinct CDR3 sequences, under 80% of them singletons; the top ten hold roughly 25%. CDR1 is SGDLS and CDR2 is YYNGEE in the germline V gene. CDR3 size: 15 residues. V was pared by 1 base and J by 5 bases, with 15 bases between. As regards this clonotype: What it binds is unknown.

Material: blood. The TCR comes from a man aged 25-45 years in good health. The rearrangement links TRBV9 to TRBJ2-5, with D possibly being TRBD1 or TRBD2 (5 bases each). The CDR3 nucleotides are TGTGCCAGCAGCGTATCGGGCAGGGACGGGGAGACCCAGTACTTC. Residues: CASSVSGRDGETQYF.